This T cell receptor beta chain came from a study of regulatory T cells in long-lasting Graves disease. Overall study: Graves' patients (newly diagnosed) had been on antithyroid drugs under 3 months.

Time point denoted: newly diagnosed GD, antithyroid drugs for less than 3 months. Isolated PBMC RNA provided the starting material for the TCR library. The CDR3 contains 15 residues. The V segment lost 2 bases and the J segment 1 base; nucleotides outside the gene matches: 4. Study-level findings and limits: TRBV28, TRBJ1-2 and TRBJ2-5 were favored in persistent disease. Study of thyroid tissue was not done, with only peripheral blood studied.

There are many counts of this clonotype. Its antigen is not identified. HTBI primers from iRepertoire and Arm-PCR of CDR3 regions yielded the TCR beta libraries. TCRdb reprocessed the multiplex PCR reads via MiXCR and lists one record per CDR3 protein. The repertoire consists of roughly 520,000 distinct CDR3 sequences, with around 11% occurring once and the leading ten covering approximately 9.6%. These data were likewise used in another study, on T cells in Graves' hyperthyroidism and ophthalmopathy. That study adds: Researchers ran a first-round RT-PCR on the TCR CDR3 using the HTBI primer set.

The chain has TRBV12-3 or TRBV12-4 and TRBJ1-1, with 7 bases fitting TRBD1. The starting material was peripheral blood mononuclear cells (PBMCs), obtained at new diagnosis, from a patient treated with antithyroid drugs. The sequence was obtained from a woman aged 25 to 39 with Graves disease. This chain's CDR3 is CASSLLQGRNTEAFF. CDR3 DNA sequence: TGTGCCAGCAGTTTACTACAGGGGCGGAACACTGAAGCTTTCTTT.